This T cell receptor beta chain was captured in a study of T cells after yellow fever vaccination. Points from the study as a whole: Of the clonotypes, a small share occurred in both CD4 and CD8 compartments. Weaker overall was a secondary response that nonetheless peaked faster, on day 5 versus 15. FACS-sorted repertoires could harbor abundant contaminating bulk-population clonotypes.

A remark on this clonotype: Its target is not known.

V lost 2 bases to trimming and J lost 4 bases; unmatched junction nucleotides: 7. Per the germline V gene, CDR1 is KGHSH and CDR2 is LQKENI. The CDR3 is 16 residues long. As TCR cDNA was made by 5'RACE template switching, a universal primer site and UMIs were added. TCRdb re-analysed the 5' RACE reads in MiXCR, keeping a single row per CDR3 protein. Altogether 300,000 to 450,000 distinct CDR3 sequences are present, over 5% being singletons, with the ten largest covering 15%. The clonotype was recovered from a man aged 30 to 39 who received the YFV17D yellow fever vaccine. This material consisted of PBMCs, taken 5 days after the yellow fever booster vaccination. The chain employs TRBV18 and TRBJ2-3; 9 positions match TRBD2. Here the CDR3 reads CASSPYGTSLPDTQYF. The DNA for the CDR3 is TGTGCCAGCTCACCATACGGGACTAGCTTACCAGATACGCAGTATTTT.